One and the same sample provided the 20 T cell receptor beta chains below, sequenced in a study of graft-versus-host responses after intestinal transplantation. Using immunoSEQ multiplex PCR, the repertoire was profiled, and TCRdb retains in-frame clones only, with some absent. The sample shows approximately 88,000 clones, approximately 94% of them seen only once. Their specific antigens are unknown. Sequenced material: unstimulated CD4+ T cells sorted from spleen or lymph node cells, taken before transplant. The receptors shown here come from a human donor who was the organ donor for an intestinal transplant.

CDR3 bases: TGTGCCAGCAGCTTATTACGGGGGGGCCGCACCGGGGAGCTGTTTTTT. Protein product: CASSLLRGGRTGELFF. This rearrangement joins TRBV7-2 to TRBJ2-2; TRBD2 matches at 8 bases. This CDR3 is 16 amino acids long. Germline V gene sequence: CDR1 SGHTA, CDR2 FQGNSA. Germline trimming cut 2 bases from V and 4 bases from J; bases unmatched to any gene: 6. Looking up the rest from reference TRBV7-2 and TRBJ2-2 gives the full variable domain: GAGVSQSPSNKVTEKGKDVELRCDPISGHTALYWYRQSLGQGLEFLIYFQGNSAPDKSGLPSDRFSAERTGGSVSTLTIQRTQQEDSAVYLCASSLLRGGRTGELFFGEGSRLTVL.

The V gene is TRBV2, the J gene TRBJ2-7; D may be TRBD1 or TRBD2 (6 bases each). Germline CDR1 is SNHLY and CDR2 is FYNNEI. Trimming took off 0 bases at V and 0 bases at J, with 18 bases between the two ends. This CDR3 is built from 18 residues. The chain's CDR3 is CASSEALVWGAGSYEQYF. CDR3 DNA sequence: TGTGCCAGCAGTGAAGCGCTGGTTTGGGGGGCCGGCTCCTACGAGCAGTACTTC.

The V gene is TRBV6-1, the J gene TRBJ1-4, with a possible D match to TRBD1 (6 bases). This CDR3 spans 15 amino acids. With 6 bases removed from V and 8 bases from J, the gap between germline ends came to 19 bases. Germline V gene data show CDR1 as MNHNS and CDR2 as SASEGT. The CDR3 here is CASRPMTGPEEKLFF. CDR3 nucleotides: TGTGCCAGCAGGCCTATGACAGGCCCGGAGGAAAAACTGTTTTTT.

This clone was counted a single time. This rearrangement joins TRBV6-4 to TRBJ1-2; no reliable D call. The CDR3 is made up of 18 amino acids. Germline loops: CDR1 MRHNA, CDR2 SNTAGT. The V end lost 0 bases, the J end lost 5 bases, and 22 bases lay between the germline ends. CDR3 sequence: CASSDSTAASYPFYGYTF. CDR3 DNA sequence: TGTGCCAGCAGTGACTCAACGGCAGCCTCTTACCCCTTTTATGGCTACACCTTC.

The rearrangement links TRBV28 to TRBJ2-7; the D is unclear. Between the trimmed V and J ends, which lost 4 bases and 3 bases, there was a span of 7 bases. Germline lookup yields CDR1 MDHEN and CDR2 SYDVKM. The CDR3 sequence is 12 residues long. Written as DNA, the CDR3 is TGTGCCAGCAGTTCGACCTTCTACGAGCAGTACTTC. The encoded protein is CASSSTFYEQYF.

V usage is TRBV2 and J usage is TRBJ1-1, with D possibly TRBD1 on 5 matching bases. From germline, CDR1 is SNHLY and CDR2 FYNNEI. Trimming left V 6 bases short and J 6 bases short, with 8 bases between. The CDR3 is 11 amino acids. The CDR3 is CASRTGPEAFF. DNA of the CDR3: TGTGCCAGCAGAACAGGCCCTGAAGCTTTCTTT.

The chain is built from TRBV15 and TRBJ2-7, with D perhaps assigned TRBD1 or TRBD2 (5 bases each). Deletions cut 0 bases from V and 2 bases from J, with 14 bases between. The CDR3 is made up of 16 amino acids. In germline, CDR1 is LNHNV, CDR2 YYDKDF (reference sequence). The CDR3 bases are TGTGCCACCAGCAGAGAGGGGGTGGGAGTTCCCTACGAGCAGTACTTC. This translates into CATSREGVGVPYEQYF.

This clone was seen just once. The V and J genes are TRBV18 and TRBJ1-1; tentative D call: TRBD1 (5 bases). Trimming took off 5 bases at V and 0 bases at J, with 7 bases between the two ends. This CDR3 contains 13 residues. The germline gives CDR1 KGHSH, CDR2 LQKENI. The CDR3 loop reads CASSWGMNTEAFF. In DNA form, the CDR3 reads TGTGCCAGCTCATGGGGGATGAACACTGAAGCTTTCTTT.

The V and J genes are TRBV10-3 and TRBJ2-7; 8 nucleotides line up with TRBD2. With V trimmed by 4 bases and J by 1 base, 9 bases remained unmatched. The CDR3 spans 16 residues. Per germline, CDR1 ENHRY and CDR2 SYGVKD. In DNA form, the CDR3 reads TGTGCCATCAGTGGATCAGCGGGGGCCCAATCCTACGAGCAGTACTTC. Amino acids: CAISGSAGAQSYEQYF.

The chain couples TRBV27 to TRBJ2-2; D not resolved. CDR1 is MNHEY, CDR2 SMNVEV, per germline (reference sequence). The ends were cut back, 3 bases at V and 6 bases at J, with 5 bases in the middle. The length of the CDR3 is 12 residues. CDR3 amino acids: CASSFPPGELFF. CDR3 coding DNA: TGTGCCAGCAGTTTCCCTCCCGGGGAGCTGTTTTTT.

The V and J genes are TRBV7-2 and TRBJ1-4, with 7 bases fitting TRBD1. CDR3 length: 16 amino acids. With V trimmed by 3 bases and J by 0 bases, 4 bases remained unmatched. Germline-derived CDR1 and CDR2 are SGHTA and FQGNSA. The DNA of the CDR3 is TGTGCCAGCAGCTTGGCAACAGGGGCAACTAATGAAAAACTGTTTTTT. Amino acids: CASSLATGATNEKLFF.

The gene calls are TRBV27 and TRBJ1-5; a weak D match, TRBD1 (6 bases). Trimming cost V 6 bases and J 3 bases, with 9 bases left between them. In germline, CDR1 is MNHEY, CDR2 SMNVEV (reference sequence). CDR3 length equals 13 residues. Here the CDR3 reads CASRHRDNQPQHF. The DNA for the CDR3 is TGTGCCAGCAGACACAGGGACAATCAGCCCCAGCATTTT.

V gene TRBV7-2 combines with J gene TRBJ1-6; 8 bases align to TRBD1. The CDR3 has 15 amino acids. V lost 4 bases to trimming and J lost 11 bases; unmatched junction nucleotides: 10. The germline gives CDR1 SGHTA, CDR2 FQGNSA. CDR3 nucleotide sequence: TGTGCCAGCAGCTCCTCAGGGACAGGTCAAACACCCCTCCACTTT. Its protein product is CASSSSGTGQTPLHF.

The V and J genes are TRBV5-1 and TRBJ2-2; TRBD2 matches 7 bases. The CDR3 has 14 residues. Trimming removed 4 bases from V and 4 bases from J; junction bases left unmatched: 4. CDR1 is SGHRS, CDR2 YFSETQ, per germline. The CDR3 nucleotides read TGCGCCAGCAGCGCTGGGGGGGTCACCGGGGAGCTGTTTTTT. The encoded protein is CASSAGGVTGELFF.

This chain connects TRBV19 to TRBJ1-6, with D possibly TRBD1 on 6 matching bases. Germline V lookup: CDR1 LNHDA, CDR2 SQIVND (reference sequence). V was shortened by 3 bases and J by 10 bases, with 13 bases between the two germline ends. The CDR3 contains 14 residues. The CDR3 sequence is CASSISDRDSPLHF. In DNA, the CDR3 is TGTGCCAGTAGTATTTCGGACAGAGACTCACCCCTCCACTTT.

The chain couples TRBV18 to TRBJ2-2; possible D gene TRBD2, 5 bases. CDR3 length: 16 amino acids. Deletions cut 2 bases from V and 0 bases from J, with 10 bases between. Germline V gives CDR1 KGHSH, CDR2 LQKENI. The CDR3 DNA follows: TGTGCCAGCTCACCAGTCAGCGGCTCGAACACCGGGGAGCTGTTTTTT. It is translated as CASSPVSGSNTGELFF.

The V and J genes are TRBV28 and TRBJ2-1; 9 bases fit TRBD1. Germline trimming cut 6 bases from V and 12 bases from J; bases unmatched to any gene: 6. CDR1 is MDHEN, CDR2 SYDVKM, per germline. This CDR3 has 12 residues. The DNA of the CDR3 is TGTGCCAGCAGGCGACCGGGACAGGGGCAGTTCTTC. This sequence encodes CASRRPGQGQFF.

The genes are TRBV5-1 and TRBJ2-5, with D unclear. The CDR3 is made up of 15 amino acids. The ends were cut back, 4 bases at V and 6 bases at J, with 19 bases in the middle. CDR1 is SGHRS and CDR2 is YFSETQ in the germline V gene. The CDR3, as DNA: TGCGCCAGCAGCCCCACTGGCCAGGTCGGACAGACCCAGTACTTC. Its protein is CASSPTGQVGQTQYF.

This clone was observed a few times. The genes are TRBV7-9 and TRBJ1-6; D possibly corresponds to TRBD1 (5 bases). This CDR3 has 15 amino acids. Trimming removed 6 bases at V and 5 bases at J, with 14 bases between. CDR1 is SEHNR, CDR2 FQNEAQ, per germline (reference sequence). CDR3 sequence: CASRGNSGNNSPLHF. The CDR3, as DNA: TGTGCCAGCAGAGGGAATTCAGGGAATAATTCACCCCTCCACTTT.

CDR3 amino acids: CASSPSWGARTYEQYF. DNA of the CDR3: TGTGCCAGCAGCCCTTCCTGGGGGGCGCGCACCTACGAGCAGTACTTC. The chain has TRBV11-2 and TRBJ2-7; D tentatively fits TRBD1 or TRBD2 (6 bases each). Per germline, CDR1 SGHAT and CDR2 FQNNGV. Trimming stripped 5 bases from V and 2 bases from J, with 19 bases between. The CDR3 runs to 16 residues.